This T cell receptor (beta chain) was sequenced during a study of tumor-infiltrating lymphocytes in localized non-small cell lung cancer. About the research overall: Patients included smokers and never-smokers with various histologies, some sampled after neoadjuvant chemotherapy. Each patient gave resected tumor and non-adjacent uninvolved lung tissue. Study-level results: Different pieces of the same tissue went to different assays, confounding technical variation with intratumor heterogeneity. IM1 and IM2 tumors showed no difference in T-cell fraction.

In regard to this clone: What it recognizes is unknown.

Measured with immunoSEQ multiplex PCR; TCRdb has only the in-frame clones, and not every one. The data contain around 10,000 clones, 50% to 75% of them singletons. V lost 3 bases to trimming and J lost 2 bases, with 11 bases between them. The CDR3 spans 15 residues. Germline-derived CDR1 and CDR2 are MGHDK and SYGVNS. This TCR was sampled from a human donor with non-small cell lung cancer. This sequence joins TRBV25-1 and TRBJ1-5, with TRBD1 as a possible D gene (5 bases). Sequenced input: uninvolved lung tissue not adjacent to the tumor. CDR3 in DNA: TGTGCCAGCAGTGAGGGGGGGTTAGGCAATCAGCCCCAGCATTTT. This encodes CASSEGGLGNQPQHF.